Shown below are 13 T cell receptor beta chains from a single sample sequenced in a study of T cells after yellow fever vaccination. Each CDR3 protein gets one entry after TCRdb re-called the 5' RACE reads with MiXCR. The table has 60,000 to 95,000 distinct CDR3 sequences, more than 5.5% seen once; the top ten hold 25% to 35%. This specimen consisted of CD8+ T cells sorted from PBMCs, obtained approximately 11 days after the first yellow fever vaccination. The receptors were sampled from a man aged 18 to 29 who received the YFV17D yellow fever vaccine.

Ten or more counts support this clonotype. V is TRBV7-9 and J is TRBJ1-1; D gene uncertain. Trimming removed 3 bases at V and 6 bases at J, with 8 bases between. CDR3 length: 12 amino acids. The germline V gene has CDR1 SEHNR and CDR2 FQNEAQ (reference sequence). DNA for the CDR3: TGTGCCAGCAGCTTGGGCGGACCTGAAGCTTTCTTT. It translates to CASSLGGPEAFF.

This clonotype turned up a few times. The genes are TRBV9 and TRBJ1-1; D unclear. The germline V gene has CDR1 SGDLS and CDR2 YYNGEE. V lost 3 bases and J lost 4, with 10 bases in between. This CDR3 contains 13 residues. The CDR3 sequence: CASSAPRATEAFF. The CDR3 DNA reads as TGTGCCAGCAGCGCCCCTCGAGCCACTGAAGCTTTCTTT.

This clonotype was found many times. This chain links TRBV7-6 with TRBJ2-7; no firm D call. This CDR3 is 13 amino acids long. V gave up 2 bases and J gave up 7 bases, with 12 bases separating them. Per germline, CDR1 SGHVS and CDR2 FNYEAQ. The CDR3: CASSLTGVGEQYF. The CDR3 DNA sequence: TGTGCCAGCAGCTTAACTGGAGTGGGGGAGCAGTACTTC. The complete variable domain, with remaining parts taken from reference TRBV7-6 and TRBJ2-7, reads GAGVSQSPRYKVTKRGQDVALRCDPISGHVSLYWYRQALGQGPEFLTYFNYEAQQDKSGLPNDRFSAERPEGSISTLTIQRTEQRDSAMYRCASSLTGVGEQYFGPGTRLTVT.

This clonotype appeared many times. The CDR3 here is CASSQDRGGFGTQYF. The CDR3 bases are TGCGCCAGCAGCCAAGATCGTGGGGGTTTCGGGACCCAGTACTTC. V usage is TRBV4-3 and J usage is TRBJ2-5; TRBD1 or TRBD2 may be the D gene (5 bases each). V lost 0 bases and J lost 7, with 15 bases in between. The CDR3 is 15 residues long. Germline V gene data show CDR1 as LGHNA and CDR2 as YSLEER.

This clonotype was observed many times. The chain joins TRBV12-3 or TRBV12-4 to TRBJ2-5; D remains unclear. V was trimmed by 5 bases and J by 0 bases, leaving 16 bases between them. This CDR3 spans 16 amino acids. The CDR3 bases are TGTGCCAGCAGTCTGTATCTCCAGCAAAACCAAGAGACCCAGTACTTC. Protein sequence: CASSLYLQQNQETQYF.

This clonotype was detected many times. The V and J genes are TRBV4-2 and TRBJ2-1; 10 nucleotides agree with TRBD2. The CDR3 consists of 17 residues. The germline CDR1 and CDR2 sequences are LGHNA and YNFKEQ. Losses at the gene ends were 4 bases for V and 5 bases for J; bases not matched to a gene: 11. As DNA, the CDR3 is TGTGCCAGCAGCCCCTTAAACCTAGCGGGGGAACACAATGAGCAGTTCTTC. Translation: CASSPLNLAGEHNEQFF.

The chain is built from TRBV4-3 and TRBJ1-2; D not resolved. Per the germline V gene, CDR1 is LGHNA and CDR2 is YSLEER. V shed 3 bases and J shed 1 base, with 15 bases lying between them. The CDR3 runs 16 residues. Written as DNA, the CDR3 is TGCGCCAGCAGCCAGGCCGCAGATAACTTTAACTATGGCTACACCTTC. Translation: CASSQAADNFNYGYTF.

This sequence joins TRBV28 and TRBJ1-2; a weak D match, TRBD1 (6 bases). Germline V lookup: CDR1 MDHEN, CDR2 SYDVKM. V was shortened by 7 bases and J by 3 bases, with 15 bases between the two germline ends. The length of the CDR3 is 14 residues. CDR3 residues: CASTPTGTYYGYTF. CDR3 bases: TGTGCCAGCACCCCCACAGGGACTTACTATGGCTACACCTTC.

This chain joins TRBV19 and TRBJ2-5; D is perhaps TRBD1 (6 bases). Germline loops: CDR1 LNHDA, CDR2 SQIVND (reference sequence). Trimming took 5 bases from V and 2 from J, leaving 15 bases between them. CDR3 length: 15 residues. This CDR3 is CASSPWRTAQETQYF. The CDR3 bases are TGTGCCAGTAGTCCCTGGCGGACAGCACAAGAGACCCAGTACTTC.

In this sample, this clonotype turned up many times. CDR3 protein: CASSRTGAEQYF. Here the CDR3 DNA reads TGTGCCAGCAGCCGGACAGGAGCCGAGCAGTACTTC. This chain links TRBV7-6 with TRBJ2-7; 7 nucleotides line up with TRBD1. CDR3 length: 12 residues. Germline lookup yields CDR1 SGHVS and CDR2 FNYEAQ. V shed 5 bases, J shed 6 bases, and the junction held 4 bases outside the gene matches.

V and J are TRBV11-2 and TRBJ2-3, with a possible D match to TRBD1 (5 bases). V was clipped by 6 bases and J by 6 bases, with 19 bases between them. Germline assignment: CDR1 SGHAT and CDR2 FQNNGV. The CDR3 has 15 residues. The CDR3 is CASSSHVRVTDTQYF. For the CDR3, the DNA is TGTGCCAGCAGTTCGCACGTCAGGGTAACGGATACGCAGTATTTT.

The genes are TRBV15 and TRBJ1-5; D is undetermined. CDR1 and CDR2 from the germline V gene are LNHNV and YYDKDF (reference sequence). The CDR3 is made up of 16 amino acids. Trimming removed 1 base at V and 4 bases at J, with 14 bases between. The CDR3 sequence: CATSRGTWQVNQPQHF. CDR3 DNA: TGTGCCACCAGCAGAGGAACGTGGCAGGTAAATCAGCCCCAGCATTTT.

The J gene is TRBJ2-3, the V gene TRBV27; D unresolved. This CDR3 is built from 19 residues. Germline V gene lookup returns CDR1 MNHEY and CDR2 SMNVEV (reference sequence). The germline V and J ends were trimmed by 0 bases and 0 bases, with 19 bases remaining between them. The CDR3 here is CASSLSFVTSFPSTDTQYF. DNA for the CDR3: TGTGCCAGCAGTTTATCGTTCGTCACAAGCTTCCCTAGCACAGATACGCAGTATTTT.